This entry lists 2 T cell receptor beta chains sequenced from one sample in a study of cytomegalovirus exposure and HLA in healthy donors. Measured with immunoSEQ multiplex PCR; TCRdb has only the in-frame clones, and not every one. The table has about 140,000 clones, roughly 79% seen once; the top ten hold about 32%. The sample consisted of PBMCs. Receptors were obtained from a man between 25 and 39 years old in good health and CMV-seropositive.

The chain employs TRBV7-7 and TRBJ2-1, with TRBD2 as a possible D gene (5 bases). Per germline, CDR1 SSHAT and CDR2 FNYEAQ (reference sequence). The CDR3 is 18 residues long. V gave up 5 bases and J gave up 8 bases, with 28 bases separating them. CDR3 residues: CASSLFLNQRAAMHEQFF. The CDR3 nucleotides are TGTGCCAGCAGCCTGTTTTTAAATCAAAGAGCGGCGATGCATGAGCAGTTCTTC.

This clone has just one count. In DNA form, the CDR3 reads TGTGCCAGCAGTGAAGACAGGGCCTGGGGGCATAACTATGGCTACACCTTC. Translating it yields CASSEDRAWGHNYGYTF. The V gene is TRBV6-1, the J gene TRBJ1-2; tentative D call: TRBD1 (6 bases). With 1 base removed from V and 1 base from J, the gap between germline ends came to 16 bases. Germline V gene sequence: CDR1 MNHNS, CDR2 SASEGT. This CDR3 is built from 17 residues.